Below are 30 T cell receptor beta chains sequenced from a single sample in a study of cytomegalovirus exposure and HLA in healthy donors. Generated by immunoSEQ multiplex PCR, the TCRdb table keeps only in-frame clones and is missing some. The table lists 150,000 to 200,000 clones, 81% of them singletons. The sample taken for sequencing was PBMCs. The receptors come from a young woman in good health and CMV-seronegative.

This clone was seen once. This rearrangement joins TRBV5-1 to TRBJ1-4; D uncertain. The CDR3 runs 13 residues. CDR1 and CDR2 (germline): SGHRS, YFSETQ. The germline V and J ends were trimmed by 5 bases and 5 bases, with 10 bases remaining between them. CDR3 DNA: TGCGCCAGCAGGTGGGCCGAAAATGAAAAACTGTTTTTT. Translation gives CASRWAENEKLFF.

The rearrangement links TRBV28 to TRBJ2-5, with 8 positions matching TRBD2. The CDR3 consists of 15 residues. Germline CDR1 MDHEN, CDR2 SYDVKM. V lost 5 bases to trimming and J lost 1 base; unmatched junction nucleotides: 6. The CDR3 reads CASSIPGLVQETQYF. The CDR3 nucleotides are TGTGCCAGCAGTATACCGGGACTAGTCCAAGAGACCCAGTACTTC.

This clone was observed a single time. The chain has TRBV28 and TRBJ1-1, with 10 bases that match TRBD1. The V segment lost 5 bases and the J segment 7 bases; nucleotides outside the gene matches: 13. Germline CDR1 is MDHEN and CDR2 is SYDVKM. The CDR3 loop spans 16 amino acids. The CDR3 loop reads CASSPRPGQGKVEAFF. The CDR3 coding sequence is TGTGCCAGCAGTCCAAGACCGGGACAGGGGAAAGTTGAAGCTTTCTTT.

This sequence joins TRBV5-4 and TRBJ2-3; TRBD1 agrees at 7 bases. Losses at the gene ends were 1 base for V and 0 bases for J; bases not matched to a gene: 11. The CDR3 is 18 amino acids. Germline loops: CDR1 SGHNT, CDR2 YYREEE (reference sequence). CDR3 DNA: TGTGCCAGCAGCTTGACAGGGGTCCGTAGGGCTAGCACAGATACGCAGTATTTT. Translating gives CASSLTGVRRASTDTQYF.

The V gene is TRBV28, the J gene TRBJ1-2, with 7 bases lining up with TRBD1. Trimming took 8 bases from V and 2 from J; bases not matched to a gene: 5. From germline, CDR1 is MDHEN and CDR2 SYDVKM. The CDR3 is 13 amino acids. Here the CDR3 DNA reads TGTGCCAGCGTACTACAGGGGAACTATGGCTACACCTTC. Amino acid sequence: CASVLQGNYGYTF.

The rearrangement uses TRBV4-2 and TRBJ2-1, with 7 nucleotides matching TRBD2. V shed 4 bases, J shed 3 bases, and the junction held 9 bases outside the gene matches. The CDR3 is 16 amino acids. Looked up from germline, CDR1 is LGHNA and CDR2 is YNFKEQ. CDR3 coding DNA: TGTGCCAGCAGCCCAACCCTAGCGGATCTCTACAATGAGCAGTTCTTC. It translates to CASSPTLADLYNEQFF.

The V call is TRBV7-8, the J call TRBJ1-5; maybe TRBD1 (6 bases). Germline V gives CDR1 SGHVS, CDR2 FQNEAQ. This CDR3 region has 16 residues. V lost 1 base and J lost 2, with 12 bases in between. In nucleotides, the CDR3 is TGTGCCAGCAGCTTAGAGGGGGTTGCGGGCAATCAGCCCCAGCATTTT. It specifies CASSLEGVAGNQPQHF.

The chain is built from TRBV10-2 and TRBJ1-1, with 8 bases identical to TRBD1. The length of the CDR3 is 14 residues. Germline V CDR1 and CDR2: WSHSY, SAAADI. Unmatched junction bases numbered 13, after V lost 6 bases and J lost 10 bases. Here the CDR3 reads CASRLGQELSIAFF. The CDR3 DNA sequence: TGCGCCAGCAGATTGGGACAGGAACTGTCCATAGCTTTCTTT.

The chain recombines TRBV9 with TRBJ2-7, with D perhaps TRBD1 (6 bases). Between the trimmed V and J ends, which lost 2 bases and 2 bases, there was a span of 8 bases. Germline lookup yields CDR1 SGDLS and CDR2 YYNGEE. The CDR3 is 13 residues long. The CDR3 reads CASSVRDTYEQYF. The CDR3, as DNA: TGTGCCAGCAGCGTCCGGGACACCTACGAGCAGTACTTC.

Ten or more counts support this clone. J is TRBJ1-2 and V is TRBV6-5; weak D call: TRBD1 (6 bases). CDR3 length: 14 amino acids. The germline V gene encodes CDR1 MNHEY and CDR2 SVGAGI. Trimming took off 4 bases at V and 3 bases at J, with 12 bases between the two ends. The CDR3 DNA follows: TGTGCCAGCAGTTCGGGGGGCGCCGACTATGGCTACACCTTC. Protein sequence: CASSSGGADYGYTF.

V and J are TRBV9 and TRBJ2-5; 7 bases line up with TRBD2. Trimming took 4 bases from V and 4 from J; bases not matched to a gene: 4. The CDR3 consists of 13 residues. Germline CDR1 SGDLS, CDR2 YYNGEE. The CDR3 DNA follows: TGTGCCAGCAGCTCTAGCGGCGGAGAGACCCAGTACTTC. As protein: CASSSSGGETQYF.

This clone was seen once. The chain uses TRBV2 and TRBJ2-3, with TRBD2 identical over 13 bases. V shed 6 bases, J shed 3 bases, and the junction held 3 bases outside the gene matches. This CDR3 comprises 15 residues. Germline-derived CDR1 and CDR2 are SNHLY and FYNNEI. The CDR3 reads CASRATSGGTDTQYF. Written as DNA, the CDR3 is TGTGCCAGCAGAGCGACTAGCGGGGGGACAGATACGCAGTATTTT.

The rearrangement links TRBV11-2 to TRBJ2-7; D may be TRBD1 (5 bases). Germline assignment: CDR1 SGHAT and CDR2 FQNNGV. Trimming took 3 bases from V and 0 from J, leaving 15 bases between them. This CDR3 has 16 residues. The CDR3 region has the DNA TGTGCCAGCAGCTTGGCGTCGGGCAGGGACTCCTACGAGCAGTACTTC. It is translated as CASSLASGRDSYEQYF.

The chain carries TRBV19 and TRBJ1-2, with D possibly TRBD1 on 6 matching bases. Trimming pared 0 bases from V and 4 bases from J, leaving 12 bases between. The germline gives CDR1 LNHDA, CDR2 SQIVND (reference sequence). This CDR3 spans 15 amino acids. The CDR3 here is CASSIDIGQPYGYTF. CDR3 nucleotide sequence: TGTGCCAGTAGTATAGATATCGGACAGCCCTATGGCTACACCTTC.

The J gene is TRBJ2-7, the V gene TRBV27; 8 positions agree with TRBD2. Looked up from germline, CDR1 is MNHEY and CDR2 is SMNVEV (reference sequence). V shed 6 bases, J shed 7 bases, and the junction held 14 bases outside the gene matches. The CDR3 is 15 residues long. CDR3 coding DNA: TGTGCCAGCAGCCCGCCGGGGGCGGGAGGACGTGAGCAGTACTTC. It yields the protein CASSPPGAGGREQYF.

DNA of the CDR3: TGCGCCAGCAGCGTTACTAGCGGGGGAGTCGGCGAGCAGTACTTC. Translated: CASSVTSGGVGEQYF. The genes are TRBV5-1 and TRBJ2-7; TRBD2 matches 11 bases. This CDR3 is 15 amino acids long. Germline V gene lookup returns CDR1 SGHRS and CDR2 YFSETQ. Trimming at V came to 4 bases and at J to 6 bases, leaving 9 bases not matched to a gene.

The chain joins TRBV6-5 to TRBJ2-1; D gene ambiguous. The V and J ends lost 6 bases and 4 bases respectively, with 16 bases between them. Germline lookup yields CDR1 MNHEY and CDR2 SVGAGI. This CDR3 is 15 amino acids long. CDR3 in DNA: TGTGCCAGCAGGAAAACAGAGAACAGTTACAATGAGCAGTTCTTC. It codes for CASRKTENSYNEQFF.

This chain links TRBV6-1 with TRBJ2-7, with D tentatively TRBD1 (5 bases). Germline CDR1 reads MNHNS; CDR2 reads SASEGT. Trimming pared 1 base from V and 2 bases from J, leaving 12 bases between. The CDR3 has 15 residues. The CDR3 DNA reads TGTGCCAGCAGTGAAGGTAAGGGGCCGACCTACGAGCAGTACTTC. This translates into CASSEGKGPTYEQYF.

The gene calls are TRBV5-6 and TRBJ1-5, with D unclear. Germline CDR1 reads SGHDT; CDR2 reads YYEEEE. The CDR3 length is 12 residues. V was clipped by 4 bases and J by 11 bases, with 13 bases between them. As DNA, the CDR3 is TGTGCCAGCAGCACTGGAGCAAGGACCCAGCATTTT. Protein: CASSTGARTQHF.

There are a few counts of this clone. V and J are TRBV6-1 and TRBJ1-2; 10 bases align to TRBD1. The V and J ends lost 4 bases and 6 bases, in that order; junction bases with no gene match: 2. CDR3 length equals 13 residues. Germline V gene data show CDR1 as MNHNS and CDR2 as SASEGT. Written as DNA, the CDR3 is TGTGCCAGCAGTGGACAGGGGGCGGATGGCTACACCTTC. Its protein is CASSGQGADGYTF.

Here the CDR3 reads CASSYGQSGSGNTIYF. CDR3 nucleotides: TGCGCCAGCAGCTACGGACAGAGTGGCTCTGGAAACACCATATATTTT. This chain connects TRBV5-1 to TRBJ1-3, with a possible D match to TRBD1 (6 bases). Germline CDR1 reads SGHRS; CDR2 reads YFSETQ. Trimming cost V 3 bases and J 0 bases, with 13 bases left between them. This CDR3 has 16 residues.

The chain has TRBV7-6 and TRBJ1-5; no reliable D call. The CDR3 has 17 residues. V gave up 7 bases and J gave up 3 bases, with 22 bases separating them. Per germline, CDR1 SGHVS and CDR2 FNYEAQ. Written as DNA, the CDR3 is TGTGCCAGCACCCCCCCAACGGGGTTGAGGTTCAATCAGCCCCAGCATTTT. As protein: CASTPPTGLRFNQPQHF. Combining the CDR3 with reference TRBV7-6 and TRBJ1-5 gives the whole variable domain GAGVSQSPRYKVTKRGQDVALRCDPISGHVSLYWYRQALGQGPEFLTYFNYEAQQDKSGLPNDRFSAERPEGSISTLTIQRTEQRDSAMYRCASTPPTGLRFNQPQHFGDGTRLSIL.

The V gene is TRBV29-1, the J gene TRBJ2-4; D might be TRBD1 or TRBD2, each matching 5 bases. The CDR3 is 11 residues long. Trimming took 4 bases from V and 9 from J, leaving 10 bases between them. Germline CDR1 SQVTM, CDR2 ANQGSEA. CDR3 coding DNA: TGCAGCGTTGGAGAGGGGAGCATTCAGTACTTC. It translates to CSVGEGSIQYF.

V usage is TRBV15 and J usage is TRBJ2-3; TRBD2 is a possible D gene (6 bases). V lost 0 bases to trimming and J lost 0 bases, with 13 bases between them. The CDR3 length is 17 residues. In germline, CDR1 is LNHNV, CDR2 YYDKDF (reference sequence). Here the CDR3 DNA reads TGTGCCACCAGCAGAGATGTTGGTGCGGGGAGCACAGATACGCAGTATTTT. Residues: CATSRDVGAGSTDTQYF.

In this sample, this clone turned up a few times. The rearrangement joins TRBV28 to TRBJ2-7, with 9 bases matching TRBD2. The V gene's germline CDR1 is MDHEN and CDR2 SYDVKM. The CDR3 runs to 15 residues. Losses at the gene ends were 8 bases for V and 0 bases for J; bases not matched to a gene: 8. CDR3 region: CASRSSGGGSYEQYF. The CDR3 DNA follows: TGTGCCAGCCGGAGTAGCGGGGGTGGCTCCTACGAGCAGTACTTC.

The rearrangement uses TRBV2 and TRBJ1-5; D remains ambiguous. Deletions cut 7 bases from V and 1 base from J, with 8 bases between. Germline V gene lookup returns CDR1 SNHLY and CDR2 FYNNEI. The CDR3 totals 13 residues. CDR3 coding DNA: TGTGCCAGCAACAGTGGGAGCAATCAGCCCCAGCATTTT. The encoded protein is CASNSGSNQPQHF.

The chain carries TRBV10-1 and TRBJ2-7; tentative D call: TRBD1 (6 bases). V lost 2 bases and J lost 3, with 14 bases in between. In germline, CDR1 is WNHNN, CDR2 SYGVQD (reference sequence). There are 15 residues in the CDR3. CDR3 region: CASSEKRQERYEQYF. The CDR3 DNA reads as TGCGCCAGCAGTGAGAAGAGACAGGAACGCTACGAGCAGTACTTC.

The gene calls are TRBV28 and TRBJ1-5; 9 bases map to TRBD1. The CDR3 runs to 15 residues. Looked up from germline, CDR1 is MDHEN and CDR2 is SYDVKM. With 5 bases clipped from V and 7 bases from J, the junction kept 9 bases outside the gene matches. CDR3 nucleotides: TGTGCCAGCAGTCATTCGGACAGGGGCGGGCAGCCCCAGCATTTT. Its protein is CASSHSDRGGQPQHF. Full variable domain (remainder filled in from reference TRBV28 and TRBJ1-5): DVKVTQSSRYLVKRTGEKVFLECVQDMDHENMFWYRQDPGLGLRLIYFSYDVKMKEKGDIPEGYSVSREKKERFSLILESASTNQTSMYLCASSHSDRGGQPQHFGDGTRLSIL.

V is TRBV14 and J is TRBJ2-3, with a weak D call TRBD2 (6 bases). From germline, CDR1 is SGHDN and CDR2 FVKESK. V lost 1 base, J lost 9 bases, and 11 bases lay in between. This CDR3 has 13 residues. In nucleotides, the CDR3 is TGTGCCAGCAGCCAAGGGGAGGCGGGGACGCAGTATTTT. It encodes CASSQGEAGTQYF. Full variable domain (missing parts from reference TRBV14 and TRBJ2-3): EAGVTQFPSHSVIEKGQTVTLRCDPISGHDNLYWYRRVMGKEIKFLLHFVKESKQDESGMPNNRFLAERTGGTYSTLKVQPAELEDSGVYFCASSQGEAGTQYFGPGTRLTVL.

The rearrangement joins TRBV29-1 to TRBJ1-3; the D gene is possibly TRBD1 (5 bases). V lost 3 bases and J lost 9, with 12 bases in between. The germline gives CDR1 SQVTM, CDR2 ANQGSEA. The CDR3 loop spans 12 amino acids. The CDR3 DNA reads TGCAGCGTTGAGGGGACTAAGGGCACCATATATTTT. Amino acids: CSVEGTKGTIYF.